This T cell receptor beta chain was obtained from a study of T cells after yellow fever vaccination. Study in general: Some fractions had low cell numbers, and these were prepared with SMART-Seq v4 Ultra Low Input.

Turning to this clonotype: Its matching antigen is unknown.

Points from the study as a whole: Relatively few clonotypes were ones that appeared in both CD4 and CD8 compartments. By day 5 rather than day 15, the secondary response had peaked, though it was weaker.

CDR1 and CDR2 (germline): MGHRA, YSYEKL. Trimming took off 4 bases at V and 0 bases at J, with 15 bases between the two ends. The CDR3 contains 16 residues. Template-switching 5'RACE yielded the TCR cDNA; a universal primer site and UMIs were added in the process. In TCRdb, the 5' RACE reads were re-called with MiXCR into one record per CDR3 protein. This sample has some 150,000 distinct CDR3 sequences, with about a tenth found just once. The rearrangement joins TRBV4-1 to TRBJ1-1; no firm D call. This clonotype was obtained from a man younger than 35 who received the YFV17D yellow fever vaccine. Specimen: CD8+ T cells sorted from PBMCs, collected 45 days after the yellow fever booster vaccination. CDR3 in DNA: TGCGCCAGCAGCCCGGCCCAGAGGGTGATGAACACTGAAGCTTTCTTT. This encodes CASSPAQRVMNTEAFF.